One sample yielded the 25 T cell receptor beta chains listed below, sequenced in a study of PD-1 blockade in classical Hodgkin lymphoma. Time point indicated: cycle 4 day 1 (C4D1), after more than 5 weeks of nivolumab. All patients experienced relapse after autologous stem cell transplantation, and brentuximab vedotin exposure was variable. Out of thawed PBMCs, magnetic negative selection purified CD4+ T cells. Here immunoSEQ multiplex PCR was the method, and the copy in TCRdb shows in-frame clones only, minus some. The top ten hold 2.5% to 3.5% of the sample, which has 20,000 to 25,000 clones, roughly 80% seen once. Specimen: CD4+ T cells from blood, collected before the fourth cycle of nivolumab. Receptors were obtained from a human donor with classical Hodgkin lymphoma.

The chain combines TRBV29-1 with TRBJ1-2, with D tentatively TRBD1 (5 bases). The length of the CDR3 is 17 residues. The germline V gene has CDR1 SQVTM and CDR2 ANQGSEA. V dropped 0 bases and J dropped 3 bases, with 20 bases sitting between them. The chain's CDR3 is CSVEDQLFAWGDYGYTF. For the CDR3, the DNA is TGCAGCGTTGAAGATCAACTATTTGCGTGGGGCGACTATGGCTACACCTTC.

The chain joins TRBV7-2 to TRBJ1-4; weak D call: TRBD1 (5 bases). V gave up 5 bases and J gave up 4 bases, with 14 bases separating them. This CDR3 contains 15 residues. Germline CDR1 SGHTA, CDR2 FQGNSA. The CDR3 spells CASSDLRGNNEKLFF. The CDR3 nucleotides read TGTGCCAGCAGCGACCTAAGGGGAAATAATGAAAAACTGTTTTTT.

This chain uses TRBV28 with TRBJ1-1; D is unclear. V was cut by 9 bases and J by 5 bases, with 10 bases left in between. The CDR3 runs to 11 residues. CDR1 and CDR2 (germline): MDHEN, SYDVKM. The DNA for the CDR3 is TGTGCCAGTTATCTCCTGACTGAAGCTTTCTTT. Encoded protein: CASYLLTEAFF.

The table lists this clone with a few counts. V and J are TRBV19 and TRBJ1-5, with D possibly TRBD1 on 5 matching bases. Germline V lookup: CDR1 LNHDA, CDR2 SQIVND (reference sequence). This CDR3 comprises 14 residues. The germline V and J ends were trimmed by 5 bases and 3 bases, with 11 bases remaining between them. The DNA of the CDR3 is TGTGCCAGTAGTCCTGGACAATTCAATCAGCCCCAGCATTTT. It is translated as CASSPGQFNQPQHF.

This sequence joins TRBV2 and TRBJ1-1; D unclear. CDR1 and CDR2 (germline): SNHLY, FYNNEI. With 8 bases removed from V and 4 bases from J, the gap between germline ends came to 17 bases. The CDR3 is made up of 14 amino acids. The CDR3 DNA reads TGTGCCAGCGTTTTTTTGGGGTCGAGCACTGAAGCTTTCTTT. This encodes CASVFLGSSTEAFF.

This chain connects TRBV12-5 to TRBJ2-5; unclear D gene. The CDR3 loop spans 12 amino acids. Germline loops: CDR1 LGHNT, CDR2 FRNRAP. V shed 1 base and J shed 5 bases, with 5 bases lying between them. The CDR3, as DNA: TGTGCTAGTGGTTTGGGTTCTGAGACCCAGTACTTC. Translation gives CASGLGSETQYF.

The V and J genes are TRBV18 and TRBJ1-5; D remains ambiguous. V shed 8 bases and J shed 2 bases, with 10 bases lying between them. This CDR3 comprises 13 residues. Germline loops: CDR1 KGHSH, CDR2 LQKENI. The CDR3: CASTFIGNQPQHF. In nucleotides, the CDR3 is TGTGCCAGCACATTCATTGGCAATCAGCCCCAGCATTTT.

The gene calls are TRBV5-4 and TRBJ1-2; D gene uncertain. V was trimmed by 0 bases and J by 4 bases, leaving 16 bases between them. The CDR3 is 16 amino acids. In germline, CDR1 is SGHNT, CDR2 YYREEE (reference sequence). The CDR3 loop is CASSLAYGVVAYGYTF. The CDR3, as DNA: TGTGCCAGCAGCTTGGCCTACGGGGTTGTCGCCTATGGCTACACCTTC.

Here the CDR3 DNA reads TGTGCCATCAGTGTAACTGAGAGCTCCTACAATGAGCAGTTCTTC. This encodes CAISVTESSYNEQFF. This chain links TRBV10-3 with TRBJ2-1, with D unclear. The CDR3 loop spans 15 amino acids. CDR1 and CDR2 from the germline V gene are ENHRY and SYGVKD. Trimming removed 4 bases at V and 0 bases at J, with 10 bases between.

The chain employs TRBV7-9 and TRBJ1-1, with no clear D. This CDR3 has 14 residues. CDR1 is SEHNR and CDR2 is FQNEAQ in the germline V gene (reference sequence). The V gene lost 5 bases and the J gene lost 3 bases, with 13 bases spanning the gap. Here the CDR3 reads CASSPRESYTEAFF. CDR3 DNA: TGTGCCAGCAGCCCCCGTGAGTCGTACACTGAAGCTTTCTTT.

This chain uses TRBV28 with TRBJ1-6; TRBD1 aligns across 7 bases. Per the germline V gene, CDR1 is MDHEN and CDR2 is SYDVKM. V shed 5 bases, J shed 5 bases, and the junction held 6 bases outside the gene matches. This CDR3 has 15 amino acids. The CDR3 loop reads CASSKGQRNNSPLHF. For the CDR3, the DNA is TGTGCCAGCAGTAAGGGACAGCGTAATAATTCACCCCTCCACTTT.

The gene calls are TRBV5-6 and TRBJ1-2; D is unresolved. V shed 3 bases and J shed 7 bases, with 22 bases lying between them. Germline assignment: CDR1 SGHDT and CDR2 YYEEEE. The CDR3 has 16 amino acids. The CDR3 nucleotides are TGTGCCAGCAGCTCTCCTGACGGCCAAACTCGCGGTGGCTACACCTTC. It translates to CASSSPDGQTRGGYTF.

This clone was detected only once. V gene TRBV7-9 combines with J gene TRBJ1-1, with 8 nucleotides matching TRBD1. CDR1 and CDR2 from the germline V gene are SEHNR and FQNEAQ (reference sequence). The V and J ends lost 7 bases and 5 bases, in that order; junction bases with no gene match: 9. The CDR3 runs to 14 residues. This CDR3 reads CASTVDREGTEAFF. DNA of the CDR3: TGTGCCAGCACCGTGGACAGGGAAGGGACTGAAGCTTTCTTT.

This clone was seen more than once but under ten times. This chain connects TRBV7-2 to TRBJ1-1; tentative D call: TRBD1 (5 bases). V lost 1 base and J 11 bases, leaving 14 bases between the germline ends. CDR3 length equals 13 residues. Germline loops: CDR1 SGHTA, CDR2 FQGNSA. This chain's CDR3 is CASSLERRGVAFF. CDR3 DNA sequence: TGTGCCAGCAGCTTAGAGAGGAGAGGGGTGGCTTTCTTT.

This clone was counted a single time. The gene calls are TRBV27 and TRBJ1-1; no clear D gene. V was pared by 6 bases and J by 6 bases, with 14 bases between. The CDR3 runs 13 residues. The germline gives CDR1 MNHEY, CDR2 SMNVEV (reference sequence). In DNA form, the CDR3 reads TGTGCCAGCAGACTGCTTGAAGGCGCTGAAGCTTTCTTT. It specifies CASRLLEGAEAFF.

This clone came up once. The V call is TRBV5-1, the J call TRBJ2-7, with 9 bases fitting TRBD1. V lost 3 bases and J lost 2; bases outside the gene matches: 6. The germline gives CDR1 SGHRS, CDR2 YFSETQ. CDR3 length: 15 residues. The CDR3: CASSSNRGLAYEQYF. The CDR3 DNA sequence: TGCGCCAGCAGCTCCAACAGGGGGCTAGCCTACGAGCAGTACTTC.

The gene calls are TRBV28 and TRBJ1-2; D is ambiguous. V lost 5 bases and J lost 5, with 12 bases in between. The CDR3 covers 13 residues. CDR1 is MDHEN and CDR2 is SYDVKM in the germline V gene. CDR3 region: CASSPTAWYGYTF. CDR3 nucleotide sequence: TGTGCCAGCAGTCCTACCGCATGGTATGGCTACACCTTC.

This chain links TRBV10-3 with TRBJ1-2; TRBD1 matches 9 bases. J was trimmed by 8 bases and V by 3 bases; bases with no gene match: 4. Germline CDR1 ENHRY, CDR2 SYGVKD. The CDR3 totals 13 residues. This CDR3 reads CAISEGQGNGYTF. The CDR3 DNA reads TGTGCCATCAGTGAAGGACAGGGGAACGGCTACACCTTC.

V gene TRBV9 combines with J gene TRBJ2-3, with 8 bases lining up with TRBD1. J lost 2 bases, V lost 0 bases, and 2 bases had no gene match. Per germline, CDR1 SGDLS and CDR2 YYNGEE. This CDR3 is built from 15 residues. CDR3 protein: CASSVGTGTTDTQYF. The DNA for the CDR3 is TGTGCCAGCAGCGTAGGGACAGGGACCACAGATACGCAGTATTTT.

This clone came up a few times. The chain joins TRBV7-9 to TRBJ1-1, with D possibly matching TRBD1 (5 bases). From germline, CDR1 is SEHNR and CDR2 FQNEAQ (reference sequence). V lost 1 base to trimming and J lost 5 bases, with 8 bases between them. The length of the CDR3 is 13 residues. The CDR3, as DNA: TGTGCCAGCAGCTTAGAACCAGGGACTGAAGCTTTCTTT. This encodes CASSLEPGTEAFF. Combining the CDR3 with reference TRBV7-9 and TRBJ1-1 gives the whole variable domain DTGVSQNPRHKITKRGQNVTFRCDPISEHNRLYWYRQTLGQGPEFLTYFQNEAQLEKSRLLSDRFSAERPKGSFSTLEIQRTEQGDSAMYLCASSLEPGTEAFFGQGTRLTVV.

V and J are TRBV10-3 and TRBJ2-3; TRBD2 matches at 10 bases. Germline CDR1 reads ENHRY; CDR2 reads SYGVKD. J was trimmed by 5 bases and V by 4 bases; bases with no gene match: 3. The CDR3 runs to 14 residues. In nucleotides, the CDR3 is TGTGCCATCAGTGGCGGACTAGCGGAAGATACGCAGTATTTT. It yields the protein CAISGGLAEDTQYF.

The chain is built from TRBV11-2 and TRBJ1-3, with a possible D match to TRBD1 (6 bases). CDR3 length: 16 amino acids. Trimming took 1 base from V and 4 from J, leaving 14 bases between them. Germline V lookup: CDR1 SGHAT, CDR2 FQNNGV. CDR3 nucleotide sequence: TGTGCCAGCAGCTTAGGTCCCAGGGGAAAGGGAAACACCATATATTTT. It encodes CASSLGPRGKGNTIYF.

The chain couples TRBV2 to TRBJ2-2; no reliable D call. Germline V gene lookup returns CDR1 SNHLY and CDR2 FYNNEI. Between the trimmed V and J ends, which lost 7 bases and 3 bases, there was a span of 12 bases. There are 14 residues in the CDR3. The CDR3 DNA reads TGTGCCAGCAACTTTGACCGGTACACCGGGGAGCTGTTTTTT. Amino acid sequence: CASNFDRYTGELFF.

The chain carries TRBV18 and TRBJ2-7, with 12 nucleotides matching TRBD1. CDR3 length equals 16 residues. Trimming at V came to 5 bases and at J to 6 bases, leaving 11 bases not matched to a gene. Germline V gene sequence: CDR1 KGHSH, CDR2 LQKENI. Here the CDR3 reads CASSTSGTGGGPEQYF. For the CDR3, the DNA is TGTGCCAGCTCAACCTCCGGGACAGGGGGCGGTCCCGAGCAGTACTTC.

The V call is TRBV7-2, the J call TRBJ1-1; D not resolved. The germline gives CDR1 SGHTA, CDR2 FQGNSA. This CDR3 region has 15 residues. V shed 5 bases and J shed 5 bases, with 18 bases lying between them. CDR3 in amino acids: CASSPQSGVTTEAFF. The CDR3 DNA sequence: TGTGCCAGCAGCCCCCAGTCCGGGGTTACGACTGAAGCTTTCTTT.